This is a list of T cell receptor beta chains from one sample in a study of blood T cell repertoires in COVID-19. The repertoire was sequenced with immunoSEQ multiplex PCR; TCRdb's copy has only in-frame clones and lacks some. The sample lists about 120,000 clones, roughly nine tenths occurring once. Sequenced: peripheral blood. The receptors originated from a man between 65 and 80 years old with active or convalescent COVID-19. Each CDR3 is given with its conserved first and last residue. The D gene is left open where the match is weak. Not all rows give a size; the values are once, few, many and, for expanded clones, a class.

>-|TRBV9|-|TRBJ2-3
TGTGCCAGCAGCGTAGGCCCGGGCCGGGAAGATACGCAGTATTTT
CASSVGPGREDTQYF
>-|TRBV27|-|TRBJ1-4
TGTGCCAGCAGTTTAGTGGAGAGTTATGAAAAACTGTTTTTT
CASSLVESYEKLFF
>-|TRBV10-3|TRBD1|TRBJ1-5
TGTGCCATCAGTGAGGGGACAGTTGGGGATCAGCCCCAGCATTTT
CAISEGTVGDQPQHF
>-|TRBV19|TRBD1|TRBJ1-5
TGTGCCAGTAGGTTGACAGGGGATGATCAGCCCCAGCATTTT
CASRLTGDDQPQHF
>-|TRBV5-4|-|TRBJ2-5
TGTGCCAGCAGCTTGTTCAGGGTTGAGGAAGAGACCCAGTACTTC
CASSLFRVEEETQYF
>-|TRBV2|TRBD1|TRBJ2-7
TGTGCCAGCAGTGAGGACAGGACCTACGAGCAGTACTTC
CASSEDRTYEQYF
>-|TRBV6-1|-|TRBJ1-1
TGTGCCAGCAGTGAACCCTCCTCGGAGGACACTGAAGCTTTCTTT
CASSEPSSEDTEAFF
>-|TRBV24-1|TRBD2|TRBJ2-3
TGTGCCACCAGTCGCGCTAGCGGCTTTACTAGCACAGATACGCAGTATTTT
CATSRASGFTSTDTQYF
>few|TRBV7-8|-|TRBJ2-2
TGTGCCAGCAGCTTAGCAGGCGTCGGAAGCGCGAACACCGGGGAGCTGTTTTTT
CASSLAGVGSANTGELFF
>-|TRBV7-8|-|TRBJ1-5
TGTGCCAGCAGCTTAGGTCAGCGACTTAGCAATCAGCCCCAGCATTTT
CASSLGQRLSNQPQHF
>-|TRBV6-5|TRBD1|TRBJ2-7
TGTGCCAGCAGAGCCGACAGGGATGCCTCCTACGAGCAGTACTTC
CASRADRDASYEQYF
>-|TRBV12-3/TRBV12-4|-|TRBJ2-1
TGTGCCAGCAGTTTTATAGCCGATGAGCAGTTCTTC
CASSFIADEQFF
>few|TRBV3-1/TRBV3-2|-|TRBJ1-1
TGTGCCAGCAGCCAAGATCGGGTGGCGGTGAACACTGAAGCTTTCTTT
CASSQDRVAVNTEAFF
>-|TRBV27|-|TRBJ1-4
TGTGCCAGCAGTTTCCGAGGGGGTGGTGAAAAACTGTTTTTT
CASSFRGGGEKLFF
>once|TRBV5-4|-|TRBJ1-4
TGTGCCAGCAGCTTGGGACAGGTTGAGGAAAAACTGTTTTTT
CASSLGQVEEKLFF
>-|TRBV19|TRBD1|TRBJ2-7
TGTGCCAGTAGTCCCCTTACAGGGGTTGGGTACGAGCAGTACTTC
CASSPLTGVGYEQYF
>-|TRBV6-5|TRBD2|TRBJ2-2
TGTGCCAGCAGTTACTCGGGACTAGCGAACACCGGGGAGCTGTTTTTT
CASSYSGLANTGELFF
>-|TRBV7-9|-|TRBJ2-1
TGTGCCAGCAGCTTAGCAGAGCTCTCCTACAATGAGCAGTTCTTC
CASSLAELSYNEQFF
>-|TRBV5-6|-|TRBJ1-3
TGTGCCAGCAGCCGTAGCCCAGGGGCGGTAGGAAACACCATATATTTT
CASSRSPGAVGNTIYF
>-|TRBV27|-|TRBJ1-6
TGTGCCAGCACAGGGATCTCCTATAATTCACCCCTCCACTTT
CASTGISYNSPLHF
>-|TRBV11-2|TRBD1|TRBJ1-6
TGTGCCAGCAGCCTAAGACAGGGGGGTGATTCACCCCTCCACTTT
CASSLRQGGDSPLHF
>-|TRBV2|-|TRBJ1-2
TGTGCCAGCAGTGAAATCAGGGTGGGTCACCCTAACTATGGCTACACCTTC
CASSEIRVGHPNYGYTF
>-|TRBV18|TRBD2|TRBJ2-3
TGTGCCAGCTCACCTGCTAGCGGGAAGACAGATACGCAGTATTTT
CASSPASGKTDTQYF
>-|TRBV11-2|TRBD1|TRBJ1-6
TGTGCCAGCAGCCCTCGGACAGGGAAGGGTTCACCCCTCCACTTT
CASSPRTGKGSPLHF
>-|TRBV29-1|-|TRBJ2-1
TGCAGCTGTGGGTCAGGTCCCTACAATGAGCAGTTCTTC
CSCGSGPYNEQFF
>-|TRBV9|TRBD2|TRBJ2-3
TGTGCCAGCAGCCCAAATTCGGCGGGAGGGCCAGATACGCAGTATTTT
CASSPNSAGGPDTQYF
>-|TRBV6-5|-|TRBJ2-7
TGTGCCAGCAGGGGGCGCGCCTACGAGCAGTACTTC
CASRGRAYEQYF
>-|TRBV5-1|-|TRBJ1-4
TGCGCCAGCAGCCACCCTCTACAGGGAACAAATGAAAAACTGTTTTTT
CASSHPLQGTNEKLFF
>-|TRBV25-1|TRBD2|TRBJ2-1
TGTGCCAGCACCTTCGGGACTAGCGGGACCAATGAGCAGTTCTTC
CASTFGTSGTNEQFF
>-|TRBV5-1|-|TRBJ1-4
TGCGCCAGCAGCTTGGGCCAGACAGGAAGGAATGAAAAACTGTTTTTT
CASSLGQTGRNEKLFF
>-|TRBV10-3|TRBD2|TRBJ2-3
TGTGCCATCTCTGCGACGATGCGGGGGGGGGATACGCAGTATTTT
CAISATMRGGDTQYF
>-|TRBV29-1|TRBD1|TRBJ2-3
TGCAGCGTTGGCCGGACAGGGACAACAGATACGCAGTATTTT
CSVGRTGTTDTQYF
>few|TRBV5-1|-|TRBJ2-7
TGCGCCAGCAGCTTAGGCGGGGCCGCCTACGAGCAGTACTTC
CASSLGGAAYEQYF
>-|TRBV10-3|-|TRBJ2-1
TGTGCCATCAGTGAGCCAGTAGCGGCCTACAATGAGCAGTTCTTC
CAISEPVAAYNEQFF
>-|TRBV5-1|-|TRBJ2-1
TGCGCCAGCAGGCCGCCTAGCAACAATGAGCAGTTCTTC
CASRPPSNNEQFF
>-|TRBV11-2|-|TRBJ2-7
TGTGCCAGCAGCTTAGGGGCCCGAGGGGGCGGGGCCGAGCAGTACTTC
CASSLGARGGGAEQYF
>once|TRBV7-9|-|TRBJ2-7
TGTGCCAGCGGCCCTGATATTTTGGTCTTTCCCGAGCAGTACTTC
CASGPDILVFPEQYF
>-|TRBV10-3|TRBD1|TRBJ1-6
TGTGCCATCAGGGGGGACAGTTCACCCCTCCACTTT
CAIRGDSSPLHF
>-|TRBV5-1|TRBD2|TRBJ2-5
TGCGCCAGCAGCTTGGCAGCGGGAGGGTCAGAGACCCAGTACTTC
CASSLAAGGSETQYF
>once|TRBV5-1|TRBD2|TRBJ2-1
TGCGCCAGCAGCAAGGAGGTCGGGGAGGGTGAGCAGTTCTTC
CASSKEVGEGEQFF
>-|TRBV7-8|TRBD2|TRBJ2-1
TGTGCCAGCAGCTTGGGACTAGTTTTTGAGCAGTTCTTC
CASSLGLVFEQFF
>-|TRBV25-1|TRBD1|TRBJ2-2
TGTGCCAGCAGTGAACTGTCAGGGGGCACCGGGGAGCTGTTTTTT
CASSELSGGTGELFF
>-|TRBV9|-|TRBJ2-3
TGTGCCAGCAGTACACAGGTTTCTAGCACAGATACGCAGTATTTT
CASSTQVSSTDTQYF
>-|TRBV3-1/TRBV3-2|TRBD2|TRBJ2-3
TGTGCCAGCAGCGCCTTAGCGGGAGACCGCACAGATACGCAGTATTTT
CASSALAGDRTDTQYF
>-|TRBV9|TRBD1|TRBJ2-3
TGTGCCAGCAGCGTAGTTGGACAGGGGGCCCCAGATACGCAGTATTTT
CASSVVGQGAPDTQYF
>-|TRBV28|TRBD1|TRBJ1-1
TGTGCCAGCTCGGGACAGGTCGTGATTGCTTTCTTT
CASSGQVVIAFF
>-|TRBV7-2|TRBD2|TRBJ2-3
TGTGCCAGCAGCTTAGCGCTAGCGGGAGTATCAGATACGCAGTATTTT
CASSLALAGVSDTQYF